These T cell receptor beta chains were read from a single sample in a study of identical twins. TCRdb re-called the 5' RACE reads with MiXCR, one entry per CDR3 protein. The sample yields hundreds of thousands of distinct CDR3 sequences, 6.1% seen once. The material sequenced was naive T cells sorted from blood. All receptors come from a man aged 18 to 29 in good health. Both conserved end residues are part of each CDR3. A D gene is named only where the DNA matches it firmly. Some rows mark clone size as missing; the rest say once, few, many or name a class of expanded clone.

>many|-|TRBV2|TRBJ2-1
CASSVAWNEQFF
TGTGCCAGCAGTGTTGCCTGGAATGAGCAGTTCTTC
>-|-|TRBV15|TRBJ2-1
CATSRDNRGSDEQFF
TGTGCCACCAGCAGAGATAATCGAGGGTCCGATGAGCAGTTCTTC
>few|TRBD2|TRBV18|TRBJ2-1
CASSPKAGGGYNEQFF
TGTGCCAGCTCACCAAAAGCGGGAGGGGGTTACAATGAGCAGTTCTTC
>few|-|TRBV27|TRBJ2-2
CASSGGGSTGELFF
TGTGCCAGCAGCGGTGGCGGGTCCACCGGGGAGCTGTTTTTT
>many|-|TRBV9|TRBJ2-7
CASSEGGRSREQYF
TGTGCCAGCAGCGAGGGGGGCAGGAGTCGCGAGCAGTACTTC
>few|-|TRBV7-9|TRBJ2-5
CASSLESGLKTQYF
TGTGCCAGCAGCTTAGAATCGGGTTTGAAGACCCAGTACTTC
>many|TRBD1|TRBV9|TRBJ1-6
CASSGQGSHSPLHF
TGTGCCAGCAGCGGACAGGGTTCGCATTCACCCCTCCACTTT
>many|-|TRBV4-1|TRBJ1-1
CASSQPFTGRNTEAFF
TGCGCCAGCAGCCAGCCATTTACAGGGAGGAACACTGAAGCTTTCTTT
>many|TRBD2|TRBV19|TRBJ2-2
CASTNPAGGVTGELFF
TGTGCCAGTACTAACCCAGCGGGGGGGGTCACCGGGGAGCTGTTTTTT
>-|-|TRBV15|TRBJ2-5
CATSIHRQSQETQYF
TGTGCCACCAGCATCCATCGACAGAGCCAAGAGACCCAGTACTTC
>-|TRBD1|TRBV5-1|TRBJ2-7
CASSVGTGMYEQYF
TGCGCCAGCAGCGTCGGGACAGGGATGTACGAGCAGTACTTC
>few|TRBD1|TRBV29-1|TRBJ1-2
CSVETRTGSNYGYTF
TGCAGCGTTGAGACCCGGACAGGGTCAAACTATGGCTACACCTTC
>many|-|TRBV11-2|TRBJ2-1
CASSLVETGPLKEQFF
TGTGCCAGCAGCTTAGTTGAGACAGGCCCCCTCAAGGAGCAGTTCTTC
>-|-|TRBV7-8|TRBJ1-5
CASSLDFAVNQPQHF
TGTGCCAGCAGCTTAGATTTCGCAGTAAATCAGCCCCAGCATTTT
>-|TRBD2|TRBV20-1|TRBJ2-1
CSARRGTSGFNEQFF
TGCAGTGCTAGGAGGGGAACTAGCGGGTTCAATGAGCAGTTCTTC
>few|TRBD1|TRBV7-8|TRBJ2-1
CASGGQGSRSYNEQFF
TGTGCCAGCGGCGGACAGGGTTCTCGCTCCTACAATGAGCAGTTCTTC
>-|-|TRBV7-9|TRBJ1-2
CASSFEQGWYGYTF
TGTGCCAGCAGCTTCGAACAGGGCTGGTATGGCTACACCTTC
>few|TRBD2|TRBV20-1|TRBJ2-3
CSASTSGRETDTQYF
TGCAGTGCTAGCACTAGCGGGAGGGAAACAGATACGCAGTATTTT
>-|-|TRBV9|TRBJ1-6
CASSVEADTNSPLHF
TGTGCCAGCAGCGTAGAGGCAGACACAAATTCACCCCTCCACTTT
>few|-|TRBV12-3/TRBV12-4|TRBJ1-5
CASSLARAYSNQPQHF
TGTGCCAGCAGTTTAGCCAGGGCGTATAGCAATCAGCCCCAGCATTTT
>many|TRBD2|TRBV4-2|TRBJ2-3
CASSHPPSGRTDTQYF
TGTGCCAGCAGCCACCCCCCCAGCGGGAGAACAGATACGCAGTATTTT
>many|TRBD1|TRBV25-1|TRBJ1-4
CASSFGTGSELFF
TGTGCCAGCAGCTTCGGGACAGGGTCGGAACTGTTTTTT
>-|-|TRBV10-2|TRBJ2-4
CASSESSGGGQGF
TGCGCCAGCAGTGAGTCGTCGGGTGGAGGGCAGGGCTTC
>-|-|TRBV7-2|TRBJ2-7
CASSLGTDLGRYF
TGTGCCAGCAGCTTAGGGACCGACTTGGGCCGGTACTTC
>-|-|TRBV6-1|TRBJ2-2
CASSRAGVSGELFF
TGTGCCAGCAGTAGGGCCGGGGTATCCGGGGAGCTGTTTTTT
>many|-|TRBV29-1|TRBJ2-6
CSVLKADSGANVLTF
TGCAGCGTTTTAAAGGCTGACTCTGGGGCCAACGTCCTGACTTTC
>many|TRBD2|TRBV5-1|TRBJ2-1
CASSSRLAGYNEQFF
TGCGCCAGCAGCTCCAGACTAGCGGGATACAATGAGCAGTTCTTC
>many|TRBD2|TRBV28|TRBJ2-5
CASSSREGLETQYF
TGTGCCAGCAGTTCGCGGGAGGGCCTGGAGACCCAGTACTTC
>many|-|TRBV12-5|TRBJ2-1
CASGLGVYNEQFF
TGTGCTAGTGGTTTGGGGGTATACAATGAGCAGTTCTTC
>few|TRBD2|TRBV11-2|TRBJ2-1
CASSPRLAGGFYNEQFF
TGTGCCAGCAGCCCCCGACTAGCGGGAGGGTTCTACAATGAGCAGTTCTTC
>many|TRBD2|TRBV2|TRBJ2-1
CATLGVAGDEQFF
TGTGCCACCTTGGGGGTAGCGGGAGATGAGCAGTTCTTC
>many|TRBD2|TRBV24-1|TRBJ2-1
CATSAGTGRELAGGLPNEQFF
TGTGCCACCAGTGCCGGGACAGGAAGAGAACTAGCGGGAGGTCTCCCCAATGAGCAGTTCTTC